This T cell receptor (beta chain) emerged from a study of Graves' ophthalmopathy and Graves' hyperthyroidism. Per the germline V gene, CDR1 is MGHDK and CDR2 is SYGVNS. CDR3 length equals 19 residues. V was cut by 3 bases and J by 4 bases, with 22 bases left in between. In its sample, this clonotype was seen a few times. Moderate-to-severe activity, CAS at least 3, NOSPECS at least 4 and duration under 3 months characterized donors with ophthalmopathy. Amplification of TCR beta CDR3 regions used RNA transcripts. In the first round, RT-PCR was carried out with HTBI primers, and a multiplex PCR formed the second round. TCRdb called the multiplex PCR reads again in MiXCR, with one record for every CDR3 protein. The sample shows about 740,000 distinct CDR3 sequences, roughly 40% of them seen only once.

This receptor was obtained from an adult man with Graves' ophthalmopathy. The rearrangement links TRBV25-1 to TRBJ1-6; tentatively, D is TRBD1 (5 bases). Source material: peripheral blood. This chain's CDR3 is CASSDRDYGQGLYNSPLHF. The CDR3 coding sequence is TGTGCCAGCAGTGACCGGGATTATGGGCAGGGTCTTTATAATTCACCCCTCCACTTT.